This T cell receptor beta chain derives from a study of shared clonotypes between healthy human individuals. Study results and caveats: Generally, naive subsets (rather than memory subsets) showed larger estimated richness.

Sequenced by immunoSEQ multiplex PCR; TCRdb stores in-frame clones only, minus some. The sample comprises about 340,000 clones, less than 75% of which are singletons, and around 9.3% rests with the top ten. Concerning this clone: Its target is not known.

Germline V gene data show CDR1 as WSHSY and CDR2 as SAAADI. V was cut by 4 bases and J by 7 bases, with 10 bases left in between. The CDR3 has 12 amino acids. Input material: memory CD4+ T cells sorted from blood. Subset reported: CD45RA-negative fraction. The sequence came from a young man in good health. The V gene is TRBV10-2, the J gene TRBJ1-1; no clear D. The CDR3 is CASSAQGYEAFF. CDR3 sequence (DNA): TGCGCCAGCAGTGCGCAAGGATATGAAGCTTTCTTT.